The 15 T cell receptor beta chains reported below all come from one sample, sequenced in a study of T-cell memory formation after mild COVID-19. In TCRdb, the 5' RACE reads were re-called with MiXCR into one record per CDR3 protein. The table includes around 500,000 distinct CDR3 sequences, about 18% detected once. Specimen: PBMCs or a T cell subset sorted from them (not recorded which). Receptor source: an adult woman who had mild COVID-19 (a few samples of this study predate the infection). Cell type and time point are not known.

This clonotype was picked up many times. The chain couples TRBV7-2 to TRBJ2-1, with TRBD2 matching 9 bases. J lost 2 bases, V lost 6 bases, and 5 bases had no gene match. Germline V CDR1 and CDR2: SGHTA, FQGNSA. The CDR3 runs to 15 residues. The CDR3 is CASSPAGGPYNEQFF. Here the CDR3 DNA reads TGTGCCAGCAGTCCAGCGGGGGGCCCCTACAATGAGCAGTTCTTC.

The chain carries TRBV7-2 and TRBJ2-1; no clear D. V dropped 3 bases and J dropped 0 bases, with 15 bases sitting between them. The CDR3 sequence is 17 residues long. Per germline, CDR1 SGHTA and CDR2 FQGNSA. CDR3 coding DNA: TGTGCCAGCAGCTTGAACTCCCACTCCTACTCCTACAATGAGCAGTTCTTC. It is translated as CASSLNSHSYSYNEQFF.

This clonotype was picked up many times. The chain links TRBV13 to TRBJ2-7; either TRBD1 or TRBD2 may supply D (6 bases each). Trimming left V 0 bases short and J 6 bases short, with 15 bases between. The CDR3 length is 15 residues. Germline V gene sequence: CDR1 PRHDT, CDR2 FYEKMQ (reference sequence). The CDR3 here is CASSLGGGAVREQYF. The CDR3 DNA sequence: TGTGCCAGCAGCTTAGGGGGGGGCGCCGTGCGCGAGCAGTACTTC.

This clonotype was recorded a few times. V and J are TRBV12-3 or TRBV12-4 and TRBJ2-5, with 7 bases that match TRBD1. The CDR3 runs 15 residues. Unmatched junction bases numbered 10, after V lost 4 bases and J lost 5 bases. The CDR3, as DNA: TGTGCCAGCAGTTCCGGCAGGGGGATCGATGAGACCCAGTACTTC. The encoded protein is CASSSGRGIDETQYF.

The V gene is TRBV20-1, the J gene TRBJ2-1, with D possibly being TRBD2 (6 bases). The CDR3 consists of 16 residues. Trimming removed 3 bases from V and 7 bases from J, with 22 bases in between. CDR1 and CDR2 from the germline V gene are DFQATT and SNEGSKA (reference sequence). This chain's CDR3 is CSARTGSVGGQNEQFF. CDR3 coding DNA: TGCAGTGCTAGGACCGGCTCCGTGGGAGGTCAAAATGAGCAGTTCTTC.

This chain uses TRBV20-1 with TRBJ2-1; 11 positions match TRBD2. The CDR3 spans 14 residues. The V and J ends lost 6 bases and 2 bases, in that order; junction bases with no gene match: 3. The germline V gene has CDR1 DFQATT and CDR2 SNEGSKA (reference sequence). The CDR3 bases are TGCAGTGCGCAACTAGCGGGGGCCTACAATGAGCAGTTCTTC. Translation gives CSAQLAGAYNEQFF.

A few counts support this clonotype. V gene TRBV25-1 combines with J gene TRBJ2-7; 9 bases fit TRBD1. V lost 6 bases and J lost 2; bases outside the gene matches: 11. The CDR3 runs to 16 residues. Germline assignment: CDR1 MGHDK and CDR2 SYGVNS. Here the CDR3 DNA reads TGTGCCAGCAGGGCCCTTCTCGGGACAGGGACCTACGAGCAGTACTTC. It specifies CASRALLGTGTYEQYF.

The rearrangement links TRBV6-5 to TRBJ2-6; D assignment may be TRBD1 or TRBD2 (5 bases each). The CDR3 length is 16 residues. V lost 0 bases to trimming and J lost 0 bases, with 6 bases between them. Looked up from germline, CDR1 is MNHEY and CDR2 is SVGAGI. CDR3 protein: CASSYSGGSGANVLTF. Written as DNA, the CDR3 is TGTGCCAGCAGTTACTCTGGGGGCTCTGGGGCCAACGTCCTGACTTTC.

The chain links TRBV24-1 to TRBJ2-2, with 7 bases aligning to TRBD2. This CDR3 spans 14 amino acids. J was trimmed by 3 bases and V by 7 bases; bases with no gene match: 4. The germline gives CDR1 KGHDR, CDR2 SFDVKD. CDR3 coding DNA: TGTGCCACCAGCCTCGCGGGGGACACCGGGGAGCTGTTTTTT. Its protein product is CATSLAGDTGELFF.

In this sample, this clonotype turned up a few times. This chain connects TRBV6-1 to TRBJ2-7; possibly TRBD1 for D (6 bases). With 3 bases removed from V and 5 bases from J, the gap between germline ends came to 11 bases. Germline-derived CDR1 and CDR2 are MNHNS and SASEGT. The CDR3 is made up of 13 amino acids. CDR3 DNA sequence: TGTGCCAGCAGTGAGGTCAGGGGCCACGAGCAGTACTTC. Its translation is CASSEVRGHEQYF.

The rearrangement uses TRBV7-3 and TRBJ2-1; D possibly corresponds to TRBD2 (7 bases). Trimming pared 1 base from V and 3 bases from J, leaving 10 bases between. Germline-derived CDR1 and CDR2 are SGHTA and FQGTGA. The CDR3 totals 15 residues. The CDR3 reads CASSLSGGDYNEQFF. The CDR3 DNA follows: TGTGCCAGCAGCTTAAGCGGGGGCGACTACAATGAGCAGTTCTTC. Filled out from reference TRBV7-3 and TRBJ2-1, the complete variable domain reads GAGVSQTPSNKVTEKGKYVELRCDPISGHTALYWYRQSLGQGPEFLIYFQGTGAADDSGLPNDRFFAVRPEGSVSTLKIQRTERGDSAVYLCASSLSGGDYNEQFFGPGTRLTVL.

This clonotype was detected a few times. The V call is TRBV12-3 or TRBV12-4, the J call TRBJ1-1; 8 bases match TRBD1. V lost 6 bases to trimming and J lost 6 bases; unmatched junction nucleotides: 21. CDR3 size: 18 residues. The CDR3 here is CASRRGKAQDRAYAEAFF. The CDR3 DNA reads TGTGCCAGCAGGAGGGGTAAAGCCCAGGACAGGGCTTACGCTGAAGCTTTCTTT.

Only a few counts were recorded for this clonotype. The genes are TRBV28 and TRBJ2-5, with 12 bases lining up with TRBD2. In germline, CDR1 is MDHEN, CDR2 SYDVKM. The V and J ends lost 2 bases and 5 bases, in that order; junction bases with no gene match: 9. The CDR3 has 17 residues. The CDR3 DNA sequence: TGTGCCAGCAGTTTACTAGCGGGGGGGTTTACTGGCGAGACCCAGTACTTC. It specifies CASSLLAGGFTGETQYF.

This clonotype was counted many times. The chain uses TRBV18 and TRBJ2-3; D tentatively fits TRBD1 or TRBD2 (5 bases each). The V gene lost 1 base and the J gene lost 1 base, with 18 bases spanning the gap. Germline values: CDR1 KGHSH, CDR2 LQKENI. The CDR3 is made up of 18 amino acids. This chain's CDR3 is CASSPLPGDAVGTDTQYF. DNA of the CDR3: TGTGCCAGCTCACCACTTCCCGGGGACGCCGTGGGCACAGATACGCAGTATTTT.

The chain has TRBV20-1 and TRBJ1-6, with D unclear. The CDR3 has 13 amino acids. V was shortened by 4 bases and J by 3 bases, with 7 bases between the two germline ends. Germline V gives CDR1 DFQATT, CDR2 SNEGSKA (reference sequence). CDR3 residues: CSATFLYNSPLHF. CDR3 coding DNA: TGCAGTGCTACCTTCCTCTATAATTCACCCCTCCACTTT.